This T cell receptor beta chain derives from a study of regulatory T cells in long-lasting Graves disease. Study-level information: Less than 3 months of antithyroid drugs had been taken by newly diagnosed Graves' patients.

This clonotype was detected many times. Arm-PCR of CDR3 regions and iRepertoire HTBI primers were the basis on which TCR beta libraries were built. MiXCR, run by TCRdb on the multiplex PCR reads, gives a single entry per CDR3 protein. The sample yields 200,000 to 250,000 distinct CDR3 sequences, approximately 20% seen once. Time point here: newly diagnosed GD, antithyroid drugs for less than 3 months. After RNA was extracted from PBMCs, the TCR library was made from it. V was clipped by 1 base and J by 5 bases, with 12 bases between them. Germline V gene lookup returns CDR1 DFQATT and CDR2 SNEGSKA (reference sequence). This CDR3 is 14 amino acids long.

The source material was peripheral blood mononuclear cells (PBMCs), sampled at new diagnosis, from a patient treated with antithyroid drugs. The chain is built from TRBV20-1 and TRBJ2-1; D remains ambiguous. This TCR was sampled from a female donor with Graves disease. The CDR3 protein is CSARGPEVNNEQFF. CDR3 DNA sequence: TGCAGTGCTAGAGGTCCTGAGGTCAACAATGAGCAGTTCTTC.